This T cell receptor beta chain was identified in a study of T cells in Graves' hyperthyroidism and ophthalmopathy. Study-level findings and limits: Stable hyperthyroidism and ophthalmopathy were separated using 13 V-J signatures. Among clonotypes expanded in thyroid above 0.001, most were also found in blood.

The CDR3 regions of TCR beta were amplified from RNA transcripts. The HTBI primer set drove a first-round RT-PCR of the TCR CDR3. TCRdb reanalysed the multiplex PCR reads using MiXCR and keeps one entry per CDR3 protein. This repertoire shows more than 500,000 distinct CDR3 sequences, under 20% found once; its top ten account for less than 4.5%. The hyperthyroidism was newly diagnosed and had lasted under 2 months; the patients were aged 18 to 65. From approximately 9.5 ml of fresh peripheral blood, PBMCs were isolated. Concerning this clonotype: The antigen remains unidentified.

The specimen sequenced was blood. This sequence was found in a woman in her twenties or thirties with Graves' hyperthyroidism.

The CDR3 sequence is CASSLAPSGRAEDTQYF. CDR3 in DNA: TGCGCCAGCAGCTTGGCTCCTAGCGGGAGGGCCGAAGATACGCAGTATTTT. The chain is built from TRBV5-1 and TRBJ2-3; 12 nucleotides agree with TRBD2. The J segment lost 5 bases and the V segment lost 0 bases, leaving 7 bases of the junction unmatched. CDR3 length: 17 amino acids. The germline gives CDR1 SGHRS, CDR2 YFSETQ.